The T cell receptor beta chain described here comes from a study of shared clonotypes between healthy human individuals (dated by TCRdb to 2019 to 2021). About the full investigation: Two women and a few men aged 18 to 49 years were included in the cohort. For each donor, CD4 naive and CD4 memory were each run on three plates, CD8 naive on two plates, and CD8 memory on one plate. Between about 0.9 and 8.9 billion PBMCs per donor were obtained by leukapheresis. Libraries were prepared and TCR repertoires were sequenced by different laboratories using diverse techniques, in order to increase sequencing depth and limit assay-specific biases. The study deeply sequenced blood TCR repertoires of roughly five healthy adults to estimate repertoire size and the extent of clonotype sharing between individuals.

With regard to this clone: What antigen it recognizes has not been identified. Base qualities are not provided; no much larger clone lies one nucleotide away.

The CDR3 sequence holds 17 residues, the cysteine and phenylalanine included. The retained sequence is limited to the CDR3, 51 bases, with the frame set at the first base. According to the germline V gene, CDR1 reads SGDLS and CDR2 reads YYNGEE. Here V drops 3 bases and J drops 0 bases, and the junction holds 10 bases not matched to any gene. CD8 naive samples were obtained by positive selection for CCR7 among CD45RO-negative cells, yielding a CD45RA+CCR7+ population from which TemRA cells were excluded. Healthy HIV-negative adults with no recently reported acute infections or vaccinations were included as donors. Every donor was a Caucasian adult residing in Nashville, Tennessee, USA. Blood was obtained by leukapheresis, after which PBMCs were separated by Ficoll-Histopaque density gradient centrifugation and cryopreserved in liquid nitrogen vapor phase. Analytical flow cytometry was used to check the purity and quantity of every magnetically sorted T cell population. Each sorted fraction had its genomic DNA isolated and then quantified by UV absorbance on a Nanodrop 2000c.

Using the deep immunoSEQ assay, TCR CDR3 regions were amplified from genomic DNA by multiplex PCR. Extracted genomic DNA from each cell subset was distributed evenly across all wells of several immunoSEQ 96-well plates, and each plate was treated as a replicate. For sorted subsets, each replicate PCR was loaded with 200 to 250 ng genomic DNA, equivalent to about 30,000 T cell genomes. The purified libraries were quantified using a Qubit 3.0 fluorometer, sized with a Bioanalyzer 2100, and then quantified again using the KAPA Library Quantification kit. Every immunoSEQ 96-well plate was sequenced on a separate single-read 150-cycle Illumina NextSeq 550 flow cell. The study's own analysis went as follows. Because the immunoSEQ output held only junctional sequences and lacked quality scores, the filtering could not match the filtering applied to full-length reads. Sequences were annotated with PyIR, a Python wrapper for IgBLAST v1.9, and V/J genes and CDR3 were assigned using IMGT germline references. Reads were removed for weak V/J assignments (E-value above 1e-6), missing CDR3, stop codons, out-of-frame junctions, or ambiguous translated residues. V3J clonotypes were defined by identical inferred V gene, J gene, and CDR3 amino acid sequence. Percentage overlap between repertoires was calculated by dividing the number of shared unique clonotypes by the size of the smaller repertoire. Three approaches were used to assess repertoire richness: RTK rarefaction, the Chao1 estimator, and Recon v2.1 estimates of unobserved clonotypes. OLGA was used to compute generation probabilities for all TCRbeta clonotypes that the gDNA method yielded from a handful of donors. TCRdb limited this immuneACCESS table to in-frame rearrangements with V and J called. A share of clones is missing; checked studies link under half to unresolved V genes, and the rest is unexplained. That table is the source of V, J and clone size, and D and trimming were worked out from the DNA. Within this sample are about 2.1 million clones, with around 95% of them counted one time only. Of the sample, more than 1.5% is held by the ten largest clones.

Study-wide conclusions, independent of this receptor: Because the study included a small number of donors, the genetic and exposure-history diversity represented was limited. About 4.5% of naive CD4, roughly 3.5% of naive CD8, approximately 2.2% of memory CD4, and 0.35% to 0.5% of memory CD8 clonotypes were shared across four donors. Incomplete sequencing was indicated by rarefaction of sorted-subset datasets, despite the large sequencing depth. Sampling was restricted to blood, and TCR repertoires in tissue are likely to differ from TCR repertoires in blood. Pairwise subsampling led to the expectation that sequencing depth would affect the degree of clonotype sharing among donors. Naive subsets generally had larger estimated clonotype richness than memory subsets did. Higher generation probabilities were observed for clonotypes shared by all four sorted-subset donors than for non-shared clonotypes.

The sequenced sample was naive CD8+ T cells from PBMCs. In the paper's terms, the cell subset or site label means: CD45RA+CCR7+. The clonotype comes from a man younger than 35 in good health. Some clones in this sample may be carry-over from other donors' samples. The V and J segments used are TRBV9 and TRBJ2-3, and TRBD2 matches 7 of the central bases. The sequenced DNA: TGTGCCAGCAGCGCCAGCGGGGCCCGATCTAGCACAGATACGCAGTATTTT. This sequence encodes CASSASGARSSTDTQYF.